The next 4 T cell receptor beta chains were all read from a single sample in a study of CD8 T cells in ankylosing spondylitis (dated by TCRdb to the late 2010s). No cognate antigen is known for these TCRs. General conclusions and limits of the study: A TCR beta motif made up of several highly homologous amino acid variants appeared to be characteristic of blood from ankylosing spondylitis patients.

Libraries were prepared through 5' RACE. This sample was sequenced with an Illumina HiSeq 2500. TCRdb reprocessed the public reads (quality trimming at Q25 with fastp, clone calling with MiXCR) and kept in-frame beta chains. Each entry merges the rows of one CDR3 protein and shows their most common DNA and genes. Across this sample there are a few hundred thousand distinct CDR3 sequences, with around 7.6% seen only once. About 15% of the sample rests with the top ten. Sequenced material: blood, either unsorted or a sorted T cell fraction (not recorded which). These receptors all come from a male donor with ankylosing spondylitis.

This clonotype was observed a few times. The chain carries TRBV11-1 and TRBJ2-2; the match to TRBD1 covers 9 bases. This CDR3 has 15 residues. CDR1 SGHAT and CDR2 FQDESV come from the germline V gene (reference sequence). Trimming at V came to 3 bases and at J to 4 bases, leaving 3 bases not matched to a gene. CDR3 in amino acids: CASSFRQGGTGELFF. The CDR3 bases are TGTGCCAGCAGCTTTCGACAGGGGGGCACCGGGGAGCTGTTTTTT.

This chain joins TRBV3-1 and TRBJ1-5; D remains unclear. Germline CDR1 LGHDT, CDR2 YNNKEL (reference sequence). This CDR3 spans 13 amino acids. V lost 0 bases, J lost 5 bases, and 5 bases lay in between. The CDR3 sequence: CASSQDGDQPQHF. For the CDR3, the DNA is TGTGCCAGCAGCCAAGATGGTGATCAGCCCCAGCATTTT.

This clonotype has a count of ten or more. This sequence joins TRBV6-1 and TRBJ1-5, with TRBD1 as a possible D gene (5 bases). The CDR3 spans 13 residues. Trimming removed 9 bases from V and 5 bases from J, with 14 bases in between. The V gene's germline CDR1 is MNHNS and CDR2 SASEGT. The CDR3 DNA sequence: TGTGCCAGTGCAGGGTCGAGGCATCAGCCCCAGCATTTT. Encoded protein: CASAGSRHQPQHF.

This clonotype was picked up many times. This rearrangement joins TRBV12-3 or TRBV12-4 to TRBJ2-3; possibly TRBD2 for D (6 bases). Trimming took off 7 bases at V and 7 bases at J, with 15 bases between the two ends. CDR3 length equals 13 residues. CDR3 loop: CASTEGLLNTQYF. The CDR3 DNA reads TGTGCCAGCACGGAGGGTCTCCTAAATACGCAGTATTTT.